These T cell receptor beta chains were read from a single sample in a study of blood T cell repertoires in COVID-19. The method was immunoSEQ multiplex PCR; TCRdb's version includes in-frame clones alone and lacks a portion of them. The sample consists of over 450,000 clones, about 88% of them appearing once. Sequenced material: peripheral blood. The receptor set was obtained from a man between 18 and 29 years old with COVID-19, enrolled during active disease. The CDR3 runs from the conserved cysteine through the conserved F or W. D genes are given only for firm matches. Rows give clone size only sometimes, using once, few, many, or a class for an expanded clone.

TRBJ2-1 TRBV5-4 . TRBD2 TGTGCCAGCAACACACTAGCGGGGGGGGAAAGAACCTACAATGAGCAGTTCTTC CASNTLAGGERTYNEQFF
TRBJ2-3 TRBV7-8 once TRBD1 TGTGCCAGCAGCACCGGACAGGGAACAGATACGCAGTATTTT CASSTGQGTDTQYF
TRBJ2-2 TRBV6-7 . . TGTGCCAGCAGTTACTCGAGCAAGCTGAGGTACACCGGGGAGCTGTTTTTT CASSYSSKLRYTGELFF
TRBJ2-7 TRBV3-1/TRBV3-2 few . TGTGCCAGCAGCAGGCGAACAGGGCGCGGCTCCGGCGAGCAGTACTTC CASSRRTGRGSGEQYF
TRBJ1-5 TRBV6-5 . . TGTGCCAGCGCGGCGGGCAGTGGCAATCAGCCCCAGCATTTT CASAAGSGNQPQHF
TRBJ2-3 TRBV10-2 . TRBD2 TGCGCCAGCAGTGAGTCGACGGCGGGGGGCACAGATACGCAGTATTTT CASSESTAGGTDTQYF
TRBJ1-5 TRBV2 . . TGTGCCAGCAGGGGTACAGGGATAAGCAATCAGCCCCAGCATTTT CASRGTGISNQPQHF
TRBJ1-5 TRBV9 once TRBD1 TGTGCCAGCAGCCGGACAGGGAACAATCAGCCCCAGCATTTT CASSRTGNNQPQHF
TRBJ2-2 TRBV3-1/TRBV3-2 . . TGTGCCAGCAGTGCTAGCGCCCAAGGATTACTAGGGGAGCTGTTTTTT CASSASAQGLLGELFF
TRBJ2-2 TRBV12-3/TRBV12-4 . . TGTGCCGCTAAACGGGGGTACACCGGGGAGCTGTTTTTT CAAKRGYTGELFF
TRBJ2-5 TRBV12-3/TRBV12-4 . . TGTGCCAGCAGTTTGGTAGGGGAAGAGACCCAGTACTTC CASSLVGEETQYF
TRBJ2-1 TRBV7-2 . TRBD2 TGTGCCAGCAGCTTATTCGGGACTACTAACAATGAGCAGTTCTTC CASSLFGTTNNEQFF
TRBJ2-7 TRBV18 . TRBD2 TGTGCCAGCTCACCACCGGGACTAGCGGGCTCCTACGAGCAGTACTTC CASSPPGLAGSYEQYF
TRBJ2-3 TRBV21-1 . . TGTGCCAGCAGGGCCTTAAACTTTCGGACAGGGAGGAAGGATACGCAGTATTTT CASRALNFRTGRKDTQYF
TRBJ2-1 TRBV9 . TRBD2 TGTGCCAGCAGCGTAGAAAACTATAGCGGGAGGGCCGGTAATGAGCAGTTCTTC CASSVENYSGRAGNEQFF
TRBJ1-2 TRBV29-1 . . TGCAGCGTTGAAAGGCTTGGGGGGGCGTCGGGCTACACCTTC CSVERLGGASGYTF
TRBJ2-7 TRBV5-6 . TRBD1 TGTGCCAGCAGCTGGGACAGGGGCCACGAGCAGTACTTC CASSWDRGHEQYF
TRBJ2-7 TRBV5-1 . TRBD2 TGCGCCAGCAGCCCTCGGGGGACTAGCGGGAGTACTTCCTACGAGCAGTACTTC CASSPRGTSGSTSYEQYF
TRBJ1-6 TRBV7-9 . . TGTGCCAGCAGCTCGACAGTTTATAATTCACCCCTCCACTTT CASSSTVYNSPLHF
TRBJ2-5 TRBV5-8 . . TGTGCCAGCAGCATTCGGACCCCCGGGGCCCAGTACTTC CASSIRTPGAQYF
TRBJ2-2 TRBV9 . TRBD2 TGTGCCAGCAGCGTCAGGACTAGCGGGAGCACCGGGGAGCTGTTTTTT CASSVRTSGSTGELFF
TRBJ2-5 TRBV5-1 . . TGCGCCAGCAGGAGGGACTTCGAGACCCAGTACTTC CASRRDFETQYF
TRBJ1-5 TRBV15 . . TGTGCCACCAGCAAGATGGGGGCAGGGCGAAGCAATCAGCCCCAGCATTTT CATSKMGAGRSNQPQHF
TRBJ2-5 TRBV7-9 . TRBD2 TGTGCCAGCAGCTCATCCGGGGGGGCCTGGGAGACCCAGTACTTC CASSSSGGAWETQYF
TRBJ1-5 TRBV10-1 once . TGCGCCAGCAGTGAGTCCGGGCAGCCCCAGCATTTT CASSESGQPQHF
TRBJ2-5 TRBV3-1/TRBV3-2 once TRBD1 TGTGCCAGCAGCCCCACCGGGACAGAAGAGACCCAGTACTTC CASSPTGTEETQYF
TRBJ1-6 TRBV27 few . TGTGCCAGCAGTGAGACAGGATTTTACTCCTATAATTCACCCCTCCACTTT CASSETGFYSYNSPLHF
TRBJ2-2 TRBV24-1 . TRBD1 TGTGCCACCAGTGGGGTAGGACAGGGGCACACCGGGGAGCTGTTTTTT CATSGVGQGHTGELFF
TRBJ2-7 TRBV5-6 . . TGTGCCAGCAGCCTCCTTCAGGGGGGCCGAACCTCCTACGAGCAGTACTTC CASSLLQGGRTSYEQYF
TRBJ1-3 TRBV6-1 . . TGTGCCAGCAGTGAACCTGGCAAATCTGGAAACACCATATATTTT CASSEPGKSGNTIYF
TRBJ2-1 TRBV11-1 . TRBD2 TGTGCCAGCAGCTTAGCTAGCGGGGGGGCTTACAATGAGCAGTTCTTC CASSLASGGAYNEQFF
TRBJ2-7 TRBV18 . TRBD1 TGTGCCAGCTCACAACCGGGACAGGGTGCCTACGAGCAGTACTTC CASSQPGQGAYEQYF
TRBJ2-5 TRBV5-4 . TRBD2 TGTGCCAGCAGCCCTACTAGCGGGGGGCCGGGGGAGACCCAGTACTTC CASSPTSGGPGETQYF
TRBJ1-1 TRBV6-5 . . TGTGCCAGCACCATACGGGCAGGGAGGACTGAAGCTTTCTTT CASTIRAGRTEAFF
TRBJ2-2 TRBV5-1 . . TGCGCCAGCAGCCGGGACAATTCTCTCGCGAACACCGGGGAGCTGTTTTTT CASSRDNSLANTGELFF
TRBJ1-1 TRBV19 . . TGTGCCAGTAGTATGGGAGGGGGTGAAGCTTTCTTT CASSMGGGEAFF
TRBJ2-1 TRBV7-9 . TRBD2 TGTGCCAGCAGCCCGACTAGCCAGGGCAATGAGCAGTTCTTC CASSPTSQGNEQFF
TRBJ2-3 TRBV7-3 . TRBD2 TGTGCCAGCAGCAATCCGGGGAAGCGGGAGGGCGATACGCAGTATTTT CASSNPGKREGDTQYF
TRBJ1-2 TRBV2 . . TGTGCCAGCAGCCCCGTATCGGGCTATGGCTACACCTTC CASSPVSGYGYTF
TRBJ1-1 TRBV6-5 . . TGTGCCAGCAGTTACCACGGCGGCTTGAACACTGAAGCTTTCTTT CASSYHGGLNTEAFF
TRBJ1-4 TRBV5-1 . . TGCGCCAGCAGCGGCGGACAAATGGCGGAAAAACTGTTTTTT CASSGGQMAEKLFF
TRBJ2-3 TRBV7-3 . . TGTGCCAGCAGCTCCTTGGGCTCAGATACGCAGTATTTT CASSSLGSDTQYF
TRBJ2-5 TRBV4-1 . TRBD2 TGCGCCAGCAGCCAAGAAAGGCGGGGGGACCAAGAGACCCAGTACTTC CASSQERRGDQETQYF
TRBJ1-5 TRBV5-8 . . TGTGCCAGCAGCTTGGGGCGGCATAGCAATCAGCCCCAGCATTTT CASSLGRHSNQPQHF
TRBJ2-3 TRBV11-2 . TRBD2 TGTGCCAGCAGCTACCGGGACTACCATACGCAGTATTTT CASSYRDYHTQYF
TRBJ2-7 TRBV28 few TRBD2 TGTGCCAGCAGAAGCGGGACGCGCGAGCAGTACTTC CASRSGTREQYF
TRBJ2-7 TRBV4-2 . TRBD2 TGTGCCAGCAGCTCAGGAGGACTAGCTGCCTCCTACGAGCAGTACTTC CASSSGGLAASYEQYF
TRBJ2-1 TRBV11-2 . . TGTGCCAGCAGCTTAGGCCGGACAGAGCAGTTCTTC CASSLGRTEQFF
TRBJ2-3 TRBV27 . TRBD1 TGTGCCAGCAGTAAACCCAGGACAGGGATGACAGATACGCAGTATTTT CASSKPRTGMTDTQYF
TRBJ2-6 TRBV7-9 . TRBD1 TGTGCCAGCAGCTTTGGGGACAGGCTCCGCTCTGGGGCCAACGTCCTGACTTTC CASSFGDRLRSGANVLTF
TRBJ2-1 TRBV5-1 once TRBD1 TGCGCCAGCAGCTTTAGGGGGACAGGGGGCAATGAGCAGTTCTTC CASSFRGTGGNEQFF
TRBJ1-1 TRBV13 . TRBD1 TGTGCCAGCAGCCTTCGACAGGGGGCGAGCACTGAAGCTTTCTTT CASSLRQGASTEAFF
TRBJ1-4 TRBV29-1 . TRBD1 TGCAGCGTTGAAGAGACAGGGAGTGAAAAACTGTTTTTT CSVEETGSEKLFF
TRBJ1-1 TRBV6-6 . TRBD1 TGTGCCAGCAGTAAAAGGGACAGCCGGAACACTGAAGCTTTCTTT CASSKRDSRNTEAFF
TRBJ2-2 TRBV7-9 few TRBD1 TGTGCCCCAGGGGGCTCCGGGGAGCTGTTTTTT CAPGGSGELFF